This T cell receptor (beta chain) stems from a study of blood T cell repertoires in COVID-19. Enrolled during active infection, Seattle patients were then followed longitudinally. Assay used: immunoSEQ multiplex PCR; TCRdb lists only in-frame clones, some missing. The sample lists tens of thousands of clones, about nine tenths occurring once. Sequenced input: peripheral blood. The clonotype originates from a man aged 35 to 55 with COVID-19, enrolled during active disease.

In DNA, the CDR3 is TGTGCCACCAGCAAGGGGACAGGGAGTCTGTCCGGCTACACCTTC. It is translated as CATSKGTGSLSGYTF. This chain links TRBV15 with TRBJ1-2; 9 bases agree with TRBD1. The trim removed 4 bases at V and 8 bases at J, leaving 11 bases unmatched. The length of the CDR3 is 15 residues. CDR1 LNHNV and CDR2 YYDKDF come from the germline V gene (reference sequence).